What follows is one T cell receptor beta chain and its context. Its antigen remains unknown. Other DNA sequences in this sample translate to the same CDR3. Selected positively for CCR7 and CD45RO-negative, naive CD8 cells excluded terminally differentiated effector memory CD45RA+ cells. These data belong to a study of shared clonotypes between healthy human individuals. In the study overall: CD8 memory received one plate per donor, CD8 naive two, CD4 memory three and CD4 naive three. Findings of the study overall: Among donors, the sharing of clonotypes was expected to be influenced by sequencing depth. Sampling was confined to blood; repertoires within tissues likely differ.

The CDR3 is 14 residues long. V was cut by 6 bases and J by 0 bases, with 9 bases left in between. Germline loops: CDR1 MNHNS, CDR2 SASEGT. Sequencing used immunoSEQ multiplex PCR; TCRdb keeps in-frame clones, though not all of them. The sample contains roughly 1,800,000 clones, roughly 95% of which appear only once. V gene TRBV6-1 combines with J gene TRBJ2-1; weak D call: TRBD2 (5 bases). This clonotype originated in a man between 18 and 29 years old in good health. Sequencing input: naive CD8+ T cells sorted from blood. Here the CDR3 DNA reads TGTGCCAGCAGCTTAACTAGCTCCTACAATGAGCAGTTCTTC. As protein: CASSLTSSYNEQFF.